This entry describes one TCR beta chain. The sample belongs to a study of CD8 T cells in Susac syndrome. TEMRA cells underwent FACS enrichment and CD8+ and CD4+ T cells underwent negative isolation. A quantity of roughly 0.5 to 1 ug RNA underwent reverse transcription using random hexamers. Using its own MiXCR run on the immunoSEQ multiplex PCR reads, TCRdb lists one record per CDR3 protein. The sample lists some 300,000 distinct CDR3 sequences; 89% were seen once. CDR3 length: 15 residues. CDR1 and CDR2 (germline): GTSNPN, SVGIG (reference sequence). V trimming: 2 bases; J trimming: 2 bases; junction bases outside the gene matches: 6.

The chain joins TRBV30 to TRBJ2-3, with TRBD2 matching 8 bases. This clonotype originated in a human donor with multiple sclerosis. Sample: CD8+ T cells from PBMCs. The chain's CDR3 is CAWSSVGGATDTQYF. Written as DNA, the CDR3 is TGTGCCTGGAGTTCCGTCGGGGGGGCCACAGATACGCAGTATTTT.